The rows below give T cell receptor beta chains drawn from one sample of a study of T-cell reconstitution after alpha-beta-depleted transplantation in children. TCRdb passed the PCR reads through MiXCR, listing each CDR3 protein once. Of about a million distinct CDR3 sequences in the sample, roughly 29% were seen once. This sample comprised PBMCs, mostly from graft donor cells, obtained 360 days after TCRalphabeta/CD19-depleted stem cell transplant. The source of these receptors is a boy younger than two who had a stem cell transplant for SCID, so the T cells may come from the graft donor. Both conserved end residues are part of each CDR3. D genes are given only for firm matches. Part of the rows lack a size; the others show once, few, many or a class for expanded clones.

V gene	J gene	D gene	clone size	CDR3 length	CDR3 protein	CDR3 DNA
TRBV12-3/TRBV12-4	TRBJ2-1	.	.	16	CASGGKSGGGDNEQFF	TGTGCCAGCGGAGGGAAGTCCGGCGGGGGCGACAATGAGCAGTTCTTC
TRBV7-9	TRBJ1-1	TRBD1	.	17	CASSFIPLTGSDTEAFF	TGTGCCAGCAGCTTTATCCCACTGACAGGGTCAGACACTGAAGCTTTCTTT
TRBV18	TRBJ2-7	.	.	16	CASSPGWLPPDTEQYF	TGTGCCAGCTCACCAGGGTGGCTTCCCCCAGATACCGAGCAGTACTTC
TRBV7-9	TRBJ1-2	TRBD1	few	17	CASSFGTGGPYNYGYTF	TGTGCCAGCAGCTTTGGGACAGGGGGGCCATATAACTATGGCTACACCTTC
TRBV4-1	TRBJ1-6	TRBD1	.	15	CASSQIGTGNSPLHF	TGCGCCAGCAGCCAAATCGGGACAGGCAATTCACCCCTCCACTTT
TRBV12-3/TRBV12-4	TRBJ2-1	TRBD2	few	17	CASSLNNWLADSNEQFF	TGTGCCAGCAGCCTAAACAACTGGCTAGCGGACTCCAATGAGCAGTTCTTC
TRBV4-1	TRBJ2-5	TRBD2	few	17	CASSQEWTSGGEETQYF	TGCGCCAGCAGCCAAGAATGGACTAGCGGGGGAGAAGAGACCCAGTACTTC
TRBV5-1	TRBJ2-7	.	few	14	CASARETGRDEQYF	TGCGCCAGCGCCCGGGAGACAGGGCGGGACGAGCAGTACTTC
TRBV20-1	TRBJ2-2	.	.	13	CSARVGNFGELFF	TGCAGTGCTAGAGTAGGCAATTTCGGGGAGCTGTTTTTT
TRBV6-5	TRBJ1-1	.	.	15	CASSYSAGLGTEAFF	TGTGCCAGCAGTTACTCGGCAGGGTTGGGCACTGAAGCTTTCTTT